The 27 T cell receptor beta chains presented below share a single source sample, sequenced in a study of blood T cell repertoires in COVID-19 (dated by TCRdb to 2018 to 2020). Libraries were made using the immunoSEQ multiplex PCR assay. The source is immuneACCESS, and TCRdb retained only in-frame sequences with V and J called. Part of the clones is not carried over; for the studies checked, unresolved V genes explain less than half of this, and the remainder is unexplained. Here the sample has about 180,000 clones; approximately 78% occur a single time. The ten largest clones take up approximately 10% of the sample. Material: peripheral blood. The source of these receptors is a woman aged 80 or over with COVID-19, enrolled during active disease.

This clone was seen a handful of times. CDR3 in amino acids: CASSYTGGPHNEQFF. The CDR3 DNA reads as TGTGCCAGCAGTTACACGGGAGGGCCACACAATGAGCAGTTCTTC. The gene calls are TRBV6-5 and TRBJ2-1, with 8 bases lining up with TRBD2. Per the germline V gene, CDR1 is MNHEY and CDR2 is SVGAGI. The CDR3 sequence is 15 residues long. Germline trimming cut 2 bases from V and 5 bases from J; bases unmatched to any gene: 5.

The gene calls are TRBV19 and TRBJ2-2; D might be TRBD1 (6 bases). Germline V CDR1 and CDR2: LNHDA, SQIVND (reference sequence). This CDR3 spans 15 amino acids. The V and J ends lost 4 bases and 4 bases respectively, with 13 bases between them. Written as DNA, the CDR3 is TGTGCCAGTAGTAAGGACAGTTCAGTCACCGGGGAGCTGTTTTTT. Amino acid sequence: CASSKDSSVTGELFF.

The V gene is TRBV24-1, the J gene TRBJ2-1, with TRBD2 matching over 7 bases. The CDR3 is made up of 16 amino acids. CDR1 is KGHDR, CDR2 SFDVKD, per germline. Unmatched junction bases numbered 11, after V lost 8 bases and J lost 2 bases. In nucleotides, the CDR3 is TGTGCCACCACATGGGGTTGGGGGGGGGCCTACAATGAGCAGTTCTTC. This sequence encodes CATTWGWGGAYNEQFF.

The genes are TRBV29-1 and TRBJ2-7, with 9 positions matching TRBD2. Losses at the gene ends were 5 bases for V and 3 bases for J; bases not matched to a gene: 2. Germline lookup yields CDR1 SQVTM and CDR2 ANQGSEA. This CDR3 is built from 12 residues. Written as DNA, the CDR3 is TGCAGCGTTAGCGGGAGGAACTACGAGCAGTACTTC. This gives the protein CSVSGRNYEQYF.

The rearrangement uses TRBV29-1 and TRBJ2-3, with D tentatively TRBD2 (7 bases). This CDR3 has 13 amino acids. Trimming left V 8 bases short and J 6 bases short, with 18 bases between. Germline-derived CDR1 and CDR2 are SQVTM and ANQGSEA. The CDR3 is CSPPGGPFDTQYF. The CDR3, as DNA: TGCAGCCCCCCGGGGGGCCCTTTTGATACGCAGTATTTT.

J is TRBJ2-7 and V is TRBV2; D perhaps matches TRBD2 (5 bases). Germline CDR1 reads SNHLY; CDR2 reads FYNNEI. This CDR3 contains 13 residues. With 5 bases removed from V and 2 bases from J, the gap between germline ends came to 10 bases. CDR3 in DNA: TGTGCCAGCAGTCCCATCGGGACCTACGAGCAGTACTTC. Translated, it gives CASSPIGTYEQYF.

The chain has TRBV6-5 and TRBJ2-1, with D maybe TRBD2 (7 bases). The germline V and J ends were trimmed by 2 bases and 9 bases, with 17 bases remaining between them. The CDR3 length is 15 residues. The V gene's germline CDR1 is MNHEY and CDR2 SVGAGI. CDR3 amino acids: CASSYGAGARFEQFF. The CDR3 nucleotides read TGTGCCAGCAGTTACGGGGCGGGGGCCCGATTTGAGCAGTTCTTC.

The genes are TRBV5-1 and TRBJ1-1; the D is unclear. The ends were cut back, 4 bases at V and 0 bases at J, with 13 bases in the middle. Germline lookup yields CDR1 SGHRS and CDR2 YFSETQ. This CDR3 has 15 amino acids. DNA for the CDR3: TGCGCCAGCAGCCCAACTCCCCCACTGAACACTGAAGCTTTCTTT. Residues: CASSPTPPLNTEAFF.

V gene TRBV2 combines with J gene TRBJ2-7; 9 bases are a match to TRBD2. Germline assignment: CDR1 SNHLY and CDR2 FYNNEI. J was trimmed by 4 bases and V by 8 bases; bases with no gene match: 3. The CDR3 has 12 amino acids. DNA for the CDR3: TGTGCCAGCGGTAGCGGGGGATACGAGCAGTACTTC. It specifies CASGSGGYEQYF.

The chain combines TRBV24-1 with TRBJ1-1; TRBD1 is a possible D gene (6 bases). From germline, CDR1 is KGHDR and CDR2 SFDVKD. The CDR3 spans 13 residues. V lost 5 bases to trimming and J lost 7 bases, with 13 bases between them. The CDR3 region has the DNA TGTGCCACCAGTGGTGATACAGGGTTTGAAGCTTTCTTT. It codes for CATSGDTGFEAFF.

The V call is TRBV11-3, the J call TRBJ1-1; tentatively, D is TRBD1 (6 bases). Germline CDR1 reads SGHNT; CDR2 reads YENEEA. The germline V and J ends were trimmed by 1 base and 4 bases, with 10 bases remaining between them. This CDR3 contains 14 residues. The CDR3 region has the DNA TGTGCCAGCAGCTTAGGAGGGGGGGGCACTGAAGCTTTCTTT. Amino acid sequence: CASSLGGGGTEAFF.

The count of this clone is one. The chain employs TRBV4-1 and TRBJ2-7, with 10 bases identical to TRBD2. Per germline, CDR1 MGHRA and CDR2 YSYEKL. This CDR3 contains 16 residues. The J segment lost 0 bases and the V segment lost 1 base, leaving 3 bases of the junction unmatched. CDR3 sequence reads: CASSQGLAGDSYEQYF. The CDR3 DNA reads TGCGCCAGCAGCCAAGGACTAGCGGGCGACTCCTACGAGCAGTACTTC.

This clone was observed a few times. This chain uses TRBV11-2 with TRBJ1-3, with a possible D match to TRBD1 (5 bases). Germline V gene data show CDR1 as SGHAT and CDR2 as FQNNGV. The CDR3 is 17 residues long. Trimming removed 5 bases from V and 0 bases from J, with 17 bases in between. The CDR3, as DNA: TGTGCCAGCAGCCCGGGACTGTTTCCCACCTCTGGAAACACCATATATTTT. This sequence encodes CASSPGLFPTSGNTIYF. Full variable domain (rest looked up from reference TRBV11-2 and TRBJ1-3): EAGVAQSPRYKIIEKRQSVAFWCNPISGHATLYWYQQILGQGPKLLIQFQNNGVVDDSQLPKDRFSAERLKGVDSTLKIQPAKLEDSAVYLCASSPGLFPTSGNTIYFGEGSWLTVV.

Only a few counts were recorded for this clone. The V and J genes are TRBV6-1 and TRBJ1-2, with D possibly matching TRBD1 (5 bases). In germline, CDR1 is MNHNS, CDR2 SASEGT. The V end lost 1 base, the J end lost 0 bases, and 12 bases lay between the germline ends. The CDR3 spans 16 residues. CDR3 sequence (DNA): TGTGCCAGCAGTGAAGTGGCGGGGGTCGCTAACTATGGCTACACCTTC. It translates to CASSEVAGVANYGYTF.

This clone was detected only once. The CDR3 sequence is CASSLTSVLYEQYF. The DNA for the CDR3 is TGTGCCAGCAGCTTGACTAGCGTCCTCTACGAGCAGTACTTC. The chain employs TRBV7-2 and TRBJ2-7, with 8 positions matching TRBD2. The CDR3 covers 14 residues. The J segment lost 3 bases and the V segment lost 3 bases, leaving 4 bases of the junction unmatched. The germline CDR1 and CDR2 sequences are SGHTA and FQGNSA. Drawing the rest from reference TRBV7-2 and TRBJ2-7, the complete variable domain is GAGVSQSPSNKVTEKGKDVELRCDPISGHTALYWYRQSLGQGLEFLIYFQGNSAPDKSGLPSDRFSAERTGGSVSTLTIQRTQQEDSAVYLCASSLTSVLYEQYFGPGTRLTVT.

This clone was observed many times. CDR3 amino acids: CATSDFAGGQGYNEQFF. In DNA form, the CDR3 reads TGTGCCACCAGTGATTTTGCGGGAGGGCAAGGATACAATGAGCAGTTCTTC. The rearrangement links TRBV24-1 to TRBJ2-1; TRBD2 matches 9 bases. V dropped 1 base and J dropped 4; count of bases not matched to a gene: 7. This CDR3 has 17 residues. Germline V gene data show CDR1 as KGHDR and CDR2 as SFDVKD.

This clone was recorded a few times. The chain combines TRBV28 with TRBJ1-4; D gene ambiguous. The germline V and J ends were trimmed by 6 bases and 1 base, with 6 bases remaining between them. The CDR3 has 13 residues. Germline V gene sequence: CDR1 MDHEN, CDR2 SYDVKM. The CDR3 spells CASSRETNEKLFF. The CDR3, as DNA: TGTGCCAGCAGCCGCGAAACTAATGAAAAACTGTTTTTT. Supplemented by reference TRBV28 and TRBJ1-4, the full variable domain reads DVKVTQSSRYLVKRTGEKVFLECVQDMDHENMFWYRQDPGLGLRLIYFSYDVKMKEKGDIPEGYSVSREKKERFSLILESASTNQTSMYLCASSRETNEKLFFGSGTQLSVL.

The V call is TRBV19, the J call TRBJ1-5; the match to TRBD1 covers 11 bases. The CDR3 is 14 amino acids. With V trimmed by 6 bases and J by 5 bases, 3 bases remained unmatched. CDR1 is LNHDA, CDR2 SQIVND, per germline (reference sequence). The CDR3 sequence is CASSWTGGYQPQHF. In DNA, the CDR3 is TGTGCCAGTAGCTGGACAGGGGGCTATCAGCCCCAGCATTTT.

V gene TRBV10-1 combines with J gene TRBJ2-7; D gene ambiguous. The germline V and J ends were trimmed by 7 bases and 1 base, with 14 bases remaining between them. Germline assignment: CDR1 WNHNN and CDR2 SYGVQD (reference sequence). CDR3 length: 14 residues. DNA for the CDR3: TGCGCCAGCAATAGTCGCCTTAAGTCCTACGAGCAGTACTTC. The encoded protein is CASNSRLKSYEQYF.

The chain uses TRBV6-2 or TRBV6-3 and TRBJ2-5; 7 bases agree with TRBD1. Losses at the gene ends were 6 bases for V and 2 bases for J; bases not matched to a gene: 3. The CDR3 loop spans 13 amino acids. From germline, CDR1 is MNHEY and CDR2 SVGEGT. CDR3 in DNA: TGTGCCAGCAGCCGGGGACAGCAAGAGACCCAGTACTTC. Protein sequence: CASSRGQQETQYF.

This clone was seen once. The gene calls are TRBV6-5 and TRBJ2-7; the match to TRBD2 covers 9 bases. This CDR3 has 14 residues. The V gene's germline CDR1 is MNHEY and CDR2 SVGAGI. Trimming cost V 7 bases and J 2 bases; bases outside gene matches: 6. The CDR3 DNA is TGTGCCAGCACATCTAGCGGGAACCCCTACGAGCAGTACTTC. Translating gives CASTSSGNPYEQYF.

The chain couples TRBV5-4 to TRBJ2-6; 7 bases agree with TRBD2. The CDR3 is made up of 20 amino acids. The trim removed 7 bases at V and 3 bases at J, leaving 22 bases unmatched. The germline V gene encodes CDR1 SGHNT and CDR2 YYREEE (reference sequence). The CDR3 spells CASRTGNPRREYHGANVLTF. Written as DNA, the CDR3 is TGTGCCAGCCGGACGGGGAACCCGCGGCGGGAGTATCATGGGGCCAACGTCCTGACTTTC.

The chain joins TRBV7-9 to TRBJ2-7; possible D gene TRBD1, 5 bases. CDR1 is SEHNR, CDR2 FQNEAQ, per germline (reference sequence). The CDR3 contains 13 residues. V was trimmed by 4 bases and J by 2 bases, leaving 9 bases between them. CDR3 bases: TGTGCCAGCAGCTCAGGGCGTACCTACGAGCAGTACTTC. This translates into CASSSGRTYEQYF.

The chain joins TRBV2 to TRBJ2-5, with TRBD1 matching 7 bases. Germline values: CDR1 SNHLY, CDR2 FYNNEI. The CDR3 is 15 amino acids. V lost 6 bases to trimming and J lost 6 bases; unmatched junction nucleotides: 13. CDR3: CASSSGTASAQTQYF. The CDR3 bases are TGTGCCAGCAGCTCCGGGACAGCTTCGGCACAGACCCAGTACTTC.

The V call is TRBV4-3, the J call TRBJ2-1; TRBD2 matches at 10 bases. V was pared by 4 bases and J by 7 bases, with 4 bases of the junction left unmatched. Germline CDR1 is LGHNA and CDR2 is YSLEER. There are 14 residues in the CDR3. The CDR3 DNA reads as TGCGCCAGCAGCCCACGGACTAGCGGAAATGAGCAGTTCTTC. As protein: CASSPRTSGNEQFF.

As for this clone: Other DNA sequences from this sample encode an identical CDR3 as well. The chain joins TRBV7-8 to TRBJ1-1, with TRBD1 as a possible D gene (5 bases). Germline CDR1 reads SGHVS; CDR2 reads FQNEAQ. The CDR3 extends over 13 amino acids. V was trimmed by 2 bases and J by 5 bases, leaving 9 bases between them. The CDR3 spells CASSLTGGTEAFF. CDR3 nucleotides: TGTGCCAGCAGCTTAACCGGGGGAACTGAAGCTTTCTTT. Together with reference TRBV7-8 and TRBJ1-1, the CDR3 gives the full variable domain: GAGVSQSPRYKVAKRGQDVALRCDPISGHVSLFWYQQALGQGPEFLTYFQNEAQLDKSGLPSDRFFAERPEGSVSTLKIQRTQQEDSAVYLCASSLTGGTEAFFGQGTRLTVV.

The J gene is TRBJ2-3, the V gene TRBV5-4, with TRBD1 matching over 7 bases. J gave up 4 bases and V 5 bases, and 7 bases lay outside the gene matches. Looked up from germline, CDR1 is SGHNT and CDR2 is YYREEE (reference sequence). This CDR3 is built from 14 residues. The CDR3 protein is CASRTDRVADTQYF. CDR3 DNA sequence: TGTGCCAGCAGGACCGACAGGGTTGCAGATACGCAGTATTTT.